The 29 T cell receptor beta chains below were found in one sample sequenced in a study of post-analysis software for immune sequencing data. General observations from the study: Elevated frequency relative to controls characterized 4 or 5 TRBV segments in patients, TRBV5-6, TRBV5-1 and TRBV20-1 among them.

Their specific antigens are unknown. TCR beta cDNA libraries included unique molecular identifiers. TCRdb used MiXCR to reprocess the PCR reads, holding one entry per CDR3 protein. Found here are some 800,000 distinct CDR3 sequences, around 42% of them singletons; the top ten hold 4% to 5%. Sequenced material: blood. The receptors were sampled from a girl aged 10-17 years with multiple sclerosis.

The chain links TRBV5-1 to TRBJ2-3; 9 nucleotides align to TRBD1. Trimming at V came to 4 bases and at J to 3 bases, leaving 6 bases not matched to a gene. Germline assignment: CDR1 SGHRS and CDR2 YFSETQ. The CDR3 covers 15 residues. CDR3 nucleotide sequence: TGCGCCAGCAGCCTAGGGGACAGGGAAACAGATACGCAGTATTTT. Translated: CASSLGDRETDTQYF.

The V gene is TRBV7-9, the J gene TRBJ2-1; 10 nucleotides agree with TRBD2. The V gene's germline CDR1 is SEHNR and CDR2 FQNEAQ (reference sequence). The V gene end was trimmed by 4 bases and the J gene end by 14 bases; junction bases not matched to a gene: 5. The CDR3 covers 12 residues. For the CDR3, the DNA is TGTGCCAGCAGCTCACGAGCGGGAGGGGAGTTCTTC. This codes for CASSSRAGGEFF. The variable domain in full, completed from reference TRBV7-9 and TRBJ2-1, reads DTGVSQNPRHKITKRGQNVTFRCDPISEHNRLYWYRQTLGQGPEFLTYFQNEAQLEKSRLLSDRFSAERPKGSFSTLEIQRTEQGDSAMYLCASSSRAGGEFFGPGTRLTVL.

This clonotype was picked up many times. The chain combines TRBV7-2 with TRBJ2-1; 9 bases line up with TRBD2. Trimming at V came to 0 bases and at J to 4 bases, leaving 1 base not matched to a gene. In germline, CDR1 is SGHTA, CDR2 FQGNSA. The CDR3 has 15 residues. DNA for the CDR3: TGTGCCAGCAGCTTAGCAGCGGGAGGATACAATGAGCAGTTCTTC. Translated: CASSLAAGGYNEQFF. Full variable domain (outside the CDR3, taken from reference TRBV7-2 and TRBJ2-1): GAGVSQSPSNKVTEKGKDVELRCDPISGHTALYWYRQSLGQGLEFLIYFQGNSAPDKSGLPSDRFSAERTGGSVSTLTIQRTQQEDSAVYLCASSLAAGGYNEQFFGPGTRLTVL.

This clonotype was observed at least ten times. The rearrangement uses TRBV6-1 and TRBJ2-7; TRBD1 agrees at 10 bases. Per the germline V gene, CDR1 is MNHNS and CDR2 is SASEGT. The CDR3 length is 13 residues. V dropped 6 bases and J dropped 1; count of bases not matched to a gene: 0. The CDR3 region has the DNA TGTGCCAGCAGGGGACAGGGGTCCTACGAGCAGTACTTC. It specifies CASRGQGSYEQYF.

CDR3 sequence (DNA): TGTGCCACCAGCAGAGATTCTCTAGCGGGAGTTTTTGATGAGCAGTTCTTC. The encoded protein is CATSRDSLAGVFDEQFF. The genes are TRBV15 and TRBJ2-1, with 10 bases fitting TRBD2. The CDR3 contains 17 residues. Trimming took 0 bases from V and 8 from J; bases not matched to a gene: 10. The germline CDR1 and CDR2 sequences are LNHNV and YYDKDF (reference sequence).

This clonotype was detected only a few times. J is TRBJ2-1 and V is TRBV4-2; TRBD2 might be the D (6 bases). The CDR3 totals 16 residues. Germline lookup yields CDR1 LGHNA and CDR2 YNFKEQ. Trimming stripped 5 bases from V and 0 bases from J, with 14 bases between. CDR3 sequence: CASSYNSGSSYNEQFF. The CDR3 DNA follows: TGTGCCAGCAGCTACAATAGCGGAAGCTCCTACAATGAGCAGTTCTTC.

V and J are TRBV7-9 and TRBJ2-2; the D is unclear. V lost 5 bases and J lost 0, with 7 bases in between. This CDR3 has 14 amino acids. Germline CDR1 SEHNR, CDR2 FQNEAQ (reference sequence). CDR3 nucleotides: TGTGCCAGCAGCCCCCACCCGAACACCGGGGAGCTGTTTTTT. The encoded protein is CASSPHPNTGELFF. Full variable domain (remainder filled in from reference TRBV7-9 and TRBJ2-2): DTGVSQNPRHKITKRGQNVTFRCDPISEHNRLYWYRQTLGQGPEFLTYFQNEAQLEKSRLLSDRFSAERPKGSFSTLEIQRTEQGDSAMYLCASSPHPNTGELFFGEGSRLTVL.

CDR3 sequence: CATSRLEYNEQFF. The DNA for the CDR3 is TGTGCCACCAGCCGTCTAGAGTACAATGAGCAGTTCTTC. The rearrangement links TRBV24-1 to TRBJ2-1; D is ambiguous. The CDR3 runs to 13 residues. Trimming removed 7 bases from V and 4 bases from J, with 10 bases in between. Germline CDR1 is KGHDR and CDR2 is SFDVKD.

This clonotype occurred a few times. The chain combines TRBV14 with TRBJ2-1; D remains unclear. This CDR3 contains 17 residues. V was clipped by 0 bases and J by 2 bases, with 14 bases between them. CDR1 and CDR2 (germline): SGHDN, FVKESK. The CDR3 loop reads CASSQDLTFGTYNEQFF. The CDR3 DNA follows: TGTGCCAGCAGCCAAGATCTTACCTTCGGCACCTACAATGAGCAGTTCTTC.

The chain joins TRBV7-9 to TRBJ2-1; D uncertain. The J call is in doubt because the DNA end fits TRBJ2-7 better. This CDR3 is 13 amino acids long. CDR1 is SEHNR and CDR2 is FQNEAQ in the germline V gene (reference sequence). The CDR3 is CASSPPDEYEQYF. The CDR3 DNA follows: TGTGCCAGCAGCCCCCCGGACGAATACGAGCAGTACTTC.

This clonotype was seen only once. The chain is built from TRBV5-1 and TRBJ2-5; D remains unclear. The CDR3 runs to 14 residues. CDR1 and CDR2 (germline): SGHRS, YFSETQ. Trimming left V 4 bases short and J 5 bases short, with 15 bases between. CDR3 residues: CASSLDLLGETQYF. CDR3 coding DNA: TGCGCCAGCAGCCTGGACCTCCTTGGGGAGACCCAGTACTTC.

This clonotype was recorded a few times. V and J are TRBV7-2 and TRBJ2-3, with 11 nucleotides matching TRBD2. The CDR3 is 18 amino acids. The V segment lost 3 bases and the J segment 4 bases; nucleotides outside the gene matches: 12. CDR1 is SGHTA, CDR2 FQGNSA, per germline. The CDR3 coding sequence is TGTGCCAGCAGCTTTGTTATCACTAGCGGGAGATGGGCAGATACGCAGTATTTT. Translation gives CASSFVITSGRWADTQYF.

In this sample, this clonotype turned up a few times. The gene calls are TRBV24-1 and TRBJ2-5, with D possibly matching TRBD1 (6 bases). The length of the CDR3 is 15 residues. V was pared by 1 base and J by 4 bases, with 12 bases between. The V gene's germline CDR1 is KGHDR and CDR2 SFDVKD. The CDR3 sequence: CATSDLGQGRETQYF. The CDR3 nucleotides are TGTGCCACCAGTGATTTAGGCCAGGGGAGAGAGACCCAGTACTTC.

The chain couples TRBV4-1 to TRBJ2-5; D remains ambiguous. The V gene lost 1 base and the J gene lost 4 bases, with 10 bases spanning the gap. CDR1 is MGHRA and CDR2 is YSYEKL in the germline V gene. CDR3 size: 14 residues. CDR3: CASSQVEDGETQYF. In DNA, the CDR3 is TGCGCCAGCAGCCAAGTCGAGGACGGAGAGACCCAGTACTTC.

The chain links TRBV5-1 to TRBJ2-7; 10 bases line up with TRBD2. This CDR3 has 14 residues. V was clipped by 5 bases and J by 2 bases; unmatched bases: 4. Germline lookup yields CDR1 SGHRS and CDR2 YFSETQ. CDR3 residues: CASRPSGSAYEQYF. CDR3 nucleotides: TGCGCCAGCAGGCCTAGCGGGAGTGCCTACGAGCAGTACTTC.

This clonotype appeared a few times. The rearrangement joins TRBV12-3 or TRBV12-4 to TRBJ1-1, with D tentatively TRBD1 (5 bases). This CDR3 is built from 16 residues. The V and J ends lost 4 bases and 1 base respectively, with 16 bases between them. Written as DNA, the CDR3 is TGTGCCAGCAGTTGGGCCCCCGCGGGGGAGAACACTGAAGCTTTCTTT. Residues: CASSWAPAGENTEAFF.

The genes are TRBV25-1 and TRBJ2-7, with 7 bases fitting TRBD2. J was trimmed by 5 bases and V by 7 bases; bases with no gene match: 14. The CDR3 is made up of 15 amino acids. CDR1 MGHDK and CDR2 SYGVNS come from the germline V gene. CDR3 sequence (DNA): TGTGCCAGCACCGATCTGGCAAGCGGGATCGACGAGCAGTACTTC. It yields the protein CASTDLASGIDEQYF.

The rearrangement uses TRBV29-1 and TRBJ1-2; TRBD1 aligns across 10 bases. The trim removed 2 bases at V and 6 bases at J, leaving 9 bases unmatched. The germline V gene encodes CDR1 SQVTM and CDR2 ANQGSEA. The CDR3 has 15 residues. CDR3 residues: CSVERAGQGVDGYTF. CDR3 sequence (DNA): TGCAGCGTTGAAAGGGCCGGACAGGGGGTGGATGGCTACACCTTC.

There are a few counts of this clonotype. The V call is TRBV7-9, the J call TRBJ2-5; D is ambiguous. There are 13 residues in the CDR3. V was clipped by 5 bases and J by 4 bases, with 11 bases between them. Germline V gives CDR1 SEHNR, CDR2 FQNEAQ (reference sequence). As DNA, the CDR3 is TGTGCCAGCAGCCCCGAACAAGGAGAGACCCAGTACTTC. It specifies CASSPEQGETQYF.

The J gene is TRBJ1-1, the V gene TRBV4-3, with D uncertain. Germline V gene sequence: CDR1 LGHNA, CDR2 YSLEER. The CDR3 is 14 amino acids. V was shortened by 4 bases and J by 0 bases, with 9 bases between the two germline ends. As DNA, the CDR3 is TGCGCCAGCAGCCTTGGAAAGGTGAACACTGAAGCTTTCTTT. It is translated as CASSLGKVNTEAFF.

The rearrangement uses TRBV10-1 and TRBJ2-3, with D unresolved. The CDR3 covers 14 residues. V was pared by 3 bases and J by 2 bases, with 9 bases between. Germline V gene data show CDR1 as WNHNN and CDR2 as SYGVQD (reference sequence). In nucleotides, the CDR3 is TGCGCCAGCAGTGAAAAAGTAATCACAGATACGCAGTATTTT. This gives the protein CASSEKVITDTQYF.

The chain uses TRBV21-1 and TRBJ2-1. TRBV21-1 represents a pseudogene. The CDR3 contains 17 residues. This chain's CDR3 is CASRNSIVRDSYNEQFF. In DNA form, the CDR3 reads TGTGCCAGCAGAAATAGCATCGTTCGGGACTCCTACAATGAGCAGTTCTTC.

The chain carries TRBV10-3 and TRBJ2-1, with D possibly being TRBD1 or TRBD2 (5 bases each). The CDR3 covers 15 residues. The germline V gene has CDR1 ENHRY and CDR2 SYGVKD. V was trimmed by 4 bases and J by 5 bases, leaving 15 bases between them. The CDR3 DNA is TGTGCCATCAGTGGTTGGGGGAACCCTAACAATGAGCAGTTCTTC. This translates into CAISGWGNPNNEQFF.

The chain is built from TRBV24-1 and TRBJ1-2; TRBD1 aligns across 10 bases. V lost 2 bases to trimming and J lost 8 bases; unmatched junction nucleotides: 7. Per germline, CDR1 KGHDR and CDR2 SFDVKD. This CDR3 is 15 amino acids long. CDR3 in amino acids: CATSDSGTGDWGYTF. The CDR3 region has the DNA TGTGCCACCAGTGATTCCGGGACAGGGGATTGGGGCTACACCTTC.

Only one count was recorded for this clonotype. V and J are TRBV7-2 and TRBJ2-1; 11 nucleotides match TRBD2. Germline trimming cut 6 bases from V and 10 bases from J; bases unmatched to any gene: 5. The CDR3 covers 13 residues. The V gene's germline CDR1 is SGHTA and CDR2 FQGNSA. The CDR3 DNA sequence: TGTGCCAGCAGACTAGCGGGAGTAGAGGAGCAGTTCTTC. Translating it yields CASRLAGVEEQFF.

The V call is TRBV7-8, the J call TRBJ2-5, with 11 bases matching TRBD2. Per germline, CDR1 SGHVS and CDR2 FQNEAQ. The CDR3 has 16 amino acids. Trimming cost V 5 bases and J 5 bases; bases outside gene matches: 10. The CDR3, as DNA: TGTGCCAGCAGCCCGAATAGCGGGAGGGCCATGGAGACCCAGTACTTC. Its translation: CASSPNSGRAMETQYF.

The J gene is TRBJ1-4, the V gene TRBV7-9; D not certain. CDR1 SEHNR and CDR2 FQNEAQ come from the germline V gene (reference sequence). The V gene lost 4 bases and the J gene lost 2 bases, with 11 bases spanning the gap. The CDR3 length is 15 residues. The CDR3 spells CASSSPGLTNEKLFF. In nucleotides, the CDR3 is TGTGCCAGCAGCTCCCCCGGGTTGACTAATGAAAAACTGTTTTTT.

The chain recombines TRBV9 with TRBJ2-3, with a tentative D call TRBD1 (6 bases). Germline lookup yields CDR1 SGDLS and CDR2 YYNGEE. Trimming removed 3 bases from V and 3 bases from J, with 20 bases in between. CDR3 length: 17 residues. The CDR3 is CASSERDQGKGTDTQYF. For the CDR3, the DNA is TGTGCCAGCAGCGAGCGAGATCAGGGGAAGGGGACAGATACGCAGTATTTT.

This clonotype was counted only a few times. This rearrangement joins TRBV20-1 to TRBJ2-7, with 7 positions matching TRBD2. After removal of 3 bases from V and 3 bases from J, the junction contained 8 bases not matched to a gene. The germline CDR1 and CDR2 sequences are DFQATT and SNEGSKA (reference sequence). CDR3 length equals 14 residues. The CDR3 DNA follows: TGCAGTGCTAGGCTGCAGCGGGGCCTCTACGAGCAGTACTTC. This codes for CSARLQRGLYEQYF.